This T cell receptor beta chain was documented in a study of identical twins. In the case of this clonotype: What it recognizes is unknown.

TCRdb reanalysed the 5' RACE reads using MiXCR and keeps one entry per CDR3 protein. The data show approximately 670,000 distinct CDR3 sequences, 5.5% to 6.5% seen once. Germline V gene lookup returns CDR1 MGHRA and CDR2 YSYEKL. This CDR3 region has 15 residues. The germline V and J ends were trimmed by 5 bases and 4 bases, with 15 bases remaining between them. Healthy Caucasian individuals made up all the donors. General study points: Reduced insertions were recorded for abundant cord blood beta clonotypes, with no such pattern in memory repertoires. Alpha sequences that were out-of-frame and twin-shared showed an excess of low generation probability. Beta out-of-frame sequences showed weaker excess sharing between twins.

The TCR originated in a man aged 18 to 35 in good health. The sequencing input was naive T cells sorted from blood. The V call is TRBV4-1, the J call TRBJ2-1; the D is unclear. The CDR3 nucleotides are TGCGCCAGCAGCTCCATGGCAGATACATACAATGAGCAGTTCTTC. Amino acid sequence: CASSSMADTYNEQFF.